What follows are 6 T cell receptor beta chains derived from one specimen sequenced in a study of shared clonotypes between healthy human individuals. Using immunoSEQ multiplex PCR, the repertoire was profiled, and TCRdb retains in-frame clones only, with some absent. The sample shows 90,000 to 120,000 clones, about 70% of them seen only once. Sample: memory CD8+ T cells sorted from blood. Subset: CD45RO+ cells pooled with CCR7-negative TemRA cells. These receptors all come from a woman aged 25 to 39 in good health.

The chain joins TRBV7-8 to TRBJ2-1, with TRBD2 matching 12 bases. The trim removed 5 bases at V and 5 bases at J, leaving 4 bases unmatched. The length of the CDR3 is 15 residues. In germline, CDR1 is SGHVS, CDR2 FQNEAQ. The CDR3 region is CASSPGLAGHNEQFF. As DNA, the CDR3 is TGTGCCAGCAGCCCAGGACTAGCGGGGCACAATGAGCAGTTCTTC.

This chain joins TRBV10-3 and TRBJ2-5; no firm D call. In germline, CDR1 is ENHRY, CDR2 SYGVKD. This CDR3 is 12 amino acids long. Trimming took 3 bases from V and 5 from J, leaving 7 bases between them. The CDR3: CAISDPRETQYF. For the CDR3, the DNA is TGTGCCATCAGTGACCCCCGGGAGACCCAGTACTTC.

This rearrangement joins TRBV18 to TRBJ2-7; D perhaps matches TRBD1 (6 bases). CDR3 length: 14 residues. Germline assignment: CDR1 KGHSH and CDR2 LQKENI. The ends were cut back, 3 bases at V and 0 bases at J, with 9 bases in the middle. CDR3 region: CASSPETGSYEQYF. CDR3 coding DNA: TGTGCCAGCTCACCCGAGACAGGCTCCTACGAGCAGTACTTC.

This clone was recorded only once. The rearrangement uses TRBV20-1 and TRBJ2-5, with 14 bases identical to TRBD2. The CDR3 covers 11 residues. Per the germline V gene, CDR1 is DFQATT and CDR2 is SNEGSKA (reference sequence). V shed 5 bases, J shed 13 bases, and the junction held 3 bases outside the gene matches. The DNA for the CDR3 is TGCAGTGCTCTCGGACTAGCGGGAGGGTACTTC. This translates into CSALGLAGGYF.

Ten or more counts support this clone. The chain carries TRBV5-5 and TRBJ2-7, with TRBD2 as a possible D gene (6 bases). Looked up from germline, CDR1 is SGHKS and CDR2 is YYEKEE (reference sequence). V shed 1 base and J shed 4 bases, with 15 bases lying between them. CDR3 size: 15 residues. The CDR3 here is CASSLSRGTGYEQYF. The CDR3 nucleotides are TGTGCCAGCAGCTTGAGTCGCGGGACGGGTTACGAGCAGTACTTC.

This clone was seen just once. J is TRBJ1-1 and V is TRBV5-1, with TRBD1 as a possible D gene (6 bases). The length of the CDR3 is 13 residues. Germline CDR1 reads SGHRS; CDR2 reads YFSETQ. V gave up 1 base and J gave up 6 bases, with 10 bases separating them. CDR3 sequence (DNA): TGCGCCAGCAGCTTGAACTCAGGGGCTGAAGCTTTCTTT. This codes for CASSLNSGAEAFF.